This entry concerns a single T cell receptor beta chain. The target of this receptor is not known. Per-nucleotide qualities are absent, and no much larger clonotype sits a single base away. The immunoSEQ Platform was used to amplify TCRbeta CDR3 regions from extracted genomic DNA. Multiplex PCR, high-throughput sequencing and a vendor bioinformatics pipeline were combined in the immunoSEQ assay. In the paper's pipeline: Non-productive sequences and CDR3s under 4 amino acids long were removed, and the clonotype frequencies in each sample were recalculated. Shared clonotypes were identified in immunoSEQ Analyzer 2.0 as identical CDR3 amino acid, V gene and J gene sequences. Repertoire overlap was normalized by dividing shared clonotype counts by the product of both clone-set sizes, with the result scaled by 1000 into arbitrary units. What TCRdb holds here is the immuneACCESS table cut down to in-frame rearrangements. Part of the clones is not present; checked against another copy, under half of the missing clones reflect an unresolved V gene, and the others are unexplained. V and J calls and clone size are those listed in that table; D and trimming were worked out from the DNA. In this sample the table shows over 35,000 clones, over 75% of which occur a single time. Jointly, the top ten make up 0.85% to 1.2% of the sample.

The sample comes from a study of memory B cells and T cells in multiple sclerosis (dated by TCRdb to between 2018 and 2020). As for the study more broadly: TCR beta repertoires of autoproliferating peripheral T cells were compared with the TCR beta repertoires of brain lesion-infiltrating T cells in multiple sclerosis patients. TCR sequencing involved a couple of multiple sclerosis patients from whom brain lesions at autopsy or brain-infiltrating cells from biopsy were available.

General study outcomes and caveats: Because clone-set sizes varied across compartments, the counts of shared clonotypes were affected, making normalization necessary.

V is pruned by 8 bases and J by 6 bases, leaving 17 bases of the junction without a gene match. The CDR3 spans 17 residues, from the cysteine through the phenylalanine. The CDR3 DNA has 51 bases and is translated from base 1. Reading the germline V gene (reference sequence) gives CDR1 SGHAT and CDR2 FQDESV. Autoproliferating (CFSEdim) and non-proliferating (CFSEhi) T cell fractions were sequenced separately after stimulus-free culture of CFSE-labeled PBMCs. A total of some 50 million CFSE-labeled PBMCs were cultured for 7 days without stimulus, and replicate wells were then pooled. Labeling of PBMCs used roughly 0.5 uM CFSE, and the cells were then grown in serum-free AIM-V medium with no exogenous stimuli added. Before use, PBMCs were isolated by Ficoll density gradient centrifugation and cryopreserved. Live 7-AAD-negative cells were sorted on a FACSAria III, washed with PBS, and frozen at -80 degrees C as dry pellets.

Sequencing used PBMCs from blood kept in culture. The clonotype was recovered from a human donor with multiple sclerosis. This chain is built from TRBV11-1 and TRBJ1-3, and 9 junction bases match TRBD1. CDR3 protein: CASDAGDRVTPSNTIYF. The DNA reads TGTGCCAGCGACGCCGGGGACAGGGTGACACCTTCAAACACCATATATTTT.